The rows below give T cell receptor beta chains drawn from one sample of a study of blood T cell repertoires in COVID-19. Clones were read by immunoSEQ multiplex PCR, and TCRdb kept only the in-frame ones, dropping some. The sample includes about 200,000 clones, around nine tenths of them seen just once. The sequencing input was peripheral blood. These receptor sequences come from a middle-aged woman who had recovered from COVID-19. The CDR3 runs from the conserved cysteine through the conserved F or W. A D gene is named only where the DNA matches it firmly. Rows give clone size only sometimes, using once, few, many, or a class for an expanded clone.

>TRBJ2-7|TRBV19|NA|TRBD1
CASSGRQGAVGYEQYF
TGTGCCAGTAGTGGAAGACAGGGGGCAGTGGGCTACGAGCAGTACTTC
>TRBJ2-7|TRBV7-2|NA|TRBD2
CASSLGLASSYEQYF
TGTGCCAGCAGCTTAGGACTAGCCTCCTCCTACGAGCAGTACTTC
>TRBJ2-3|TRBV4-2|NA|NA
CASSQELAQSTDTQYF
TGTGCCAGCAGCCAAGAGCTAGCCCAAAGCACAGATACGCAGTATTTT
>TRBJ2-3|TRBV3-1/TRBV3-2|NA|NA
CASSQDLSSVRDTQYF
TGTGCCAGCAGCCAAGATCTCTCTAGCGTGAGAGATACGCAGTATTTT
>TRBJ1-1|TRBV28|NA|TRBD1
CASSSGQNAEAFF
TGTGCCAGCAGTTCGGGACAGAACGCTGAAGCTTTCTTT
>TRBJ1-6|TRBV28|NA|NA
CASSLTGKSSYNSPLHF
TGTGCCAGCAGTTTAACCGGGAAAAGCTCCTATAATTCACCCCTCCACTTT
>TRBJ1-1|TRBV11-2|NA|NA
CASSRITTGTEAFF
TGTGCCAGCAGCCGAATCACTACAGGGACTGAAGCTTTCTTT
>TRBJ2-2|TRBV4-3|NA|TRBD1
CASSQDWAGGLGELFF
TGCGCCAGCAGCCAAGATTGGGCAGGGGGCTTAGGGGAGCTGTTTTTT
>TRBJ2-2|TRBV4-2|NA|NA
CASSHSNSDAELFF
TGTGCCAGCAGCCACAGCAATAGCGACGCGGAGCTGTTTTTT
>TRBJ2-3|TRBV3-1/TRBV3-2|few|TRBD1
CASSQGGQGGTDTQYF
TGTGCCAGCAGCCAAGGCGGGCAGGGGGGCACAGATACGCAGTATTTT
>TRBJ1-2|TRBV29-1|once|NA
CSVEESADFLGYTF
TGCAGCGTTGAAGAATCGGCGGACTTCCTTGGCTACACCTTC
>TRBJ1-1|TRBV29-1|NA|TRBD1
CSAGQVMNTEAFF
TGCAGCGCCGGACAGGTCATGAACACTGAAGCTTTCTTT
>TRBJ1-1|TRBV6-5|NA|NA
CASNRQAVGTEAFF
TGTGCCAGCAACCGACAGGCGGTGGGGACTGAAGCTTTCTTT
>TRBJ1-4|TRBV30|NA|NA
CAWSVGAGANEKLFF
TGTGCCTGGAGTGTAGGGGCGGGAGCTAATGAAAAACTGTTTTTT
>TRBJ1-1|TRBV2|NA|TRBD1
CASSAGQQNTEAFF
TGTGCCAGCAGCGCGGGACAGCAGAACACTGAAGCTTTCTTT
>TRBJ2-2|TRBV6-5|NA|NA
CASHGRGNTGELFF
TGTGCCAGTCACGGTAGAGGGAACACCGGGGAGCTGTTTTTT
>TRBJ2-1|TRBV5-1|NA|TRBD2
CASSSGTSGTNGQFF
TGCGCCAGCAGCTCCGGGACTAGCGGGACCAATGGGCAGTTCTTC
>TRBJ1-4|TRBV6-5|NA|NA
CASSPGDTNEKLFF
TGTGCCAGCAGTCCAGGGGATACTAATGAAAAACTGTTTTTT
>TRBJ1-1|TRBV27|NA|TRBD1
CASSDPGGAGAFF
TGTGCCAGCAGCGACCCAGGGGGCGCGGGAGCTTTCTTT
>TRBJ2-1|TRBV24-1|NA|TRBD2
CATRPGLAGAINEQFF
TGTGCCACCAGACCAGGACTAGCGGGAGCAATCAATGAGCAGTTCTTC
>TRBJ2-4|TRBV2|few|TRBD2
CASQWRTSGSYAKNIQYF
TGTGCCAGCCAGTGGAGGACTAGCGGGAGTTATGCCAAAAACATTCAGTACTTC
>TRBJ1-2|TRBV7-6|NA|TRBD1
CASSLDGQGVSGYTF
TGTGCCAGCAGCTTAGACGGACAGGGGGTTTCTGGCTACACCTTC
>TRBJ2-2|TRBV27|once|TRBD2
CASSLSGRVTSGRIGELFF
TGTGCCAGCAGTTTATCCGGCAGGGTGACTAGCGGGAGGATCGGGGAGCTGTTTTTT
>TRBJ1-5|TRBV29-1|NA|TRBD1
CSAWDSPNQPQHF
TGCAGCGCCTGGGACAGCCCCAATCAGCCCCAGCATTTT
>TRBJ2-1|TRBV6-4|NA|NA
CASSMIRDSQSDEQFF
TGTGCCAGCAGTATGATACGGGACTCCCAATCAGATGAGCAGTTCTTC
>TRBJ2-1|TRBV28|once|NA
CASSLGSEYNEQFF
TGTGCCAGCAGTTTAGGCTCGGAGTACAATGAGCAGTTCTTC
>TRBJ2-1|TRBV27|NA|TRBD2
CASSLSVSSGRRNEQFF
TGTGCCAGCAGTTTATCGGTTTCTAGCGGGAGGAGAAATGAGCAGTTCTTC
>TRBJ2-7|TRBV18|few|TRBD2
CASSSGTRNEQYF
TGTGCCAGCTCATCCGGGACTAGGAACGAGCAGTACTTC
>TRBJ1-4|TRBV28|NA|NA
CASSGGEKLFF
TGTGCCAGCAGTGGGGGGGAAAAACTGTTTTTT
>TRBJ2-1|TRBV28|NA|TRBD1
CASWTGAESEQFF
TGTGCCAGCTGGACAGGGGCGGAGTCTGAGCAGTTCTTC
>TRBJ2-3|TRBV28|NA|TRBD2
CASRLVAGPTDTQYF
TGTGCCAGCAGACTAGTAGCGGGACCCACAGATACGCAGTATTTT
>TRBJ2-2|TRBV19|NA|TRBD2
CASSIGIGLAGEGELFF
TGTGCCAGTAGTATAGGTATTGGGCTAGCGGGAGAAGGGGAGCTGTTTTTT
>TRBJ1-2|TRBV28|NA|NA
CASSLNQAHYGYTF
TGTGCCAGCAGTTTAAACCAGGCCCACTATGGCTACACCTTC
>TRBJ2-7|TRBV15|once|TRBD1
CATSPHQGADEQYF
TGTGCCACCAGCCCTCATCAGGGGGCTGACGAGCAGTACTTC
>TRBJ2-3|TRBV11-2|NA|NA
CASSFGLYSSTDTQYF
TGTGCCAGCAGCTTCGGACTCTACTCTAGCACAGATACGCAGTATTTT
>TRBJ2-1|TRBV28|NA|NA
CASSLDSPSSYNEQFF
TGTGCCAGCAGTTTAGACTCCCCTAGCTCCTACAATGAGCAGTTCTTC
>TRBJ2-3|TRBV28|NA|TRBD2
CASSPASLAASTDTQYF
TGTGCCAGCAGTCCCGCTTCGCTAGCGGCTAGCACAGATACGCAGTATTTT
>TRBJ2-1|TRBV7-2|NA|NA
CASSLDFYNEQFF
TGTGCCAGCAGCTTGGACTTTTACAATGAGCAGTTCTTC
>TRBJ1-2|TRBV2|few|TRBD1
CASSEVPGQVSRGYTF
TGTGCCAGCAGTGAAGTCCCAGGACAGGTCTCCCGCGGCTACACCTTC
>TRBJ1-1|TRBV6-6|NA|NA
CASSYSTGNTEAFF
TGTGCCAGCAGTTACTCGACAGGGAACACTGAAGCTTTCTTT
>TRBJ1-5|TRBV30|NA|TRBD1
CAWDRGNRGQPQHF
TGTGCCTGGGACCGGGGAAACAGGGGTCAGCCCCAGCATTTT
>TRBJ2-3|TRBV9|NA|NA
CASSKSGIDTQYF
TGTGCCAGCAGTAAGAGTGGTATCGATACGCAGTATTTT
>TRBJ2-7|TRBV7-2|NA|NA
CASSSRRDSYEQYF
TGTGCCAGCAGCTCCAGGCGGGACTCCTACGAGCAGTACTTC
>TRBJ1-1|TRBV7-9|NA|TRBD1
CASSVQQGSEAFF
TGTGCCAGCAGCGTCCAACAGGGGTCTGAAGCTTTCTTT
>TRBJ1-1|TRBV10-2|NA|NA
CASGHREGSAEAFF
TGCGCCAGCGGTCACAGGGAGGGTAGCGCTGAAGCTTTCTTT
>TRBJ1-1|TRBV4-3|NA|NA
CASSPGVGTEAFF
TGCGCCAGCAGCCCGGGAGTTGGCACTGAAGCTTTCTTT
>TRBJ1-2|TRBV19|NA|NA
CASSIELRIANYGYTF
TGTGCCAGTAGTATAGAACTGAGAATCGCTAACTATGGCTACACCTTC
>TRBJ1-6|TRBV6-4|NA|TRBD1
CASSGPDRGSYNSPLHF
TGTGCCAGCAGTGGCCCCGACAGGGGCTCCTATAATTCACCCCTCCACTTT
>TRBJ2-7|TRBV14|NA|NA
CASSQLSYEQYF
TGTGCCAGCAGCCAATTGTCGTACGAGCAGTACTTC
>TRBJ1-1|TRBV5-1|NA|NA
CASSLLHTTNTEAFF
TGCGCCAGCAGCTTGTTACACACCACGAACACTGAAGCTTTCTTT
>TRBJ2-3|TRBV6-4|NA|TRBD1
CASSETGGEADTQYF
TGTGCCAGCAGTGAGACAGGGGGGGAGGCAGATACGCAGTATTTT
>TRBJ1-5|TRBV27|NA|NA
CASSWGANQPQHF
TGTGCCAGCAGTTGGGGAGCCAATCAGCCCCAGCATTTT
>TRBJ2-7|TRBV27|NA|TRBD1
CASSLSQGKYEQYF
TGTGCCAGCAGTTTATCACAGGGGAAATACGAGCAGTACTTC
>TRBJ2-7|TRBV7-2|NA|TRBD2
CASSLKAGAYEQYF
TGTGCCAGCAGCTTAAAAGCGGGAGCCTACGAGCAGTACTTC
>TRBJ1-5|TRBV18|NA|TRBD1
CASSPFRTGAYSNQPQHF
TGTGCCAGCTCACCTTTCCGGACAGGGGCCTATAGCAATCAGCCCCAGCATTTT
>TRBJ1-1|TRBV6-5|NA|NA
CASRKRRTGNTEAFF
TGTGCCAGCAGAAAAAGGAGAACAGGGAACACTGAAGCTTTCTTT
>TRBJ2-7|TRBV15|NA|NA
CATSREAAYEQYF
TGTGCCACCAGCAGAGAGGCCGCCTACGAGCAGTACTTC
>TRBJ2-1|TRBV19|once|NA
CASSLRRDFHEQFF
TGTGCCAGTAGTTTAAGGCGGGATTTCCATGAGCAGTTCTTC
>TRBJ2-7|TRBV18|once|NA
CASSPPGSQDEQYF
TGTGCCAGCTCACCACCAGGGAGTCAGGACGAGCAGTACTTC